Described below is a single T cell receptor (beta chain) sequence and its context. Its target is not known. The sample is drawn from a study of cytomegalovirus exposure and HLA in healthy donors. Across the study: There were 350 to 400 genotyped donors. Of these, roughly 80% fell in the genetic ancestry cluster associated with self-reported Caucasian donors.

Primers for the PCR totalled 60 Vbeta and 13 Jbeta. Libraries were prepared by immunoSEQ multiplex PCR; TCRdb keeps only in-frame clonotypes and omits some of them. In the table there are some 180,000 clones, around 75% of which are singletons. General study points: When a later analysis was performed, an Asian-associated ancestry cluster reportedly had fewer N-insertions than the approximately 680-donor mean. A prior analysis recorded that most TCR beta V segments were productive about 87% or about 30% of the time.

Germline CDR1 is SGDLS and CDR2 is YYNGEE. This CDR3 contains 14 residues. Trimming pared 3 bases from V and 4 bases from J, leaving 13 bases between. This receptor was identified in a male donor in good health and CMV-seronegative. The chain recombines TRBV9 with TRBJ1-2; TRBD1 is a possible D gene (6 bases). Sequenced input: PBMCs. The CDR3 here is CASSADRIAYGYTF. The DNA of the CDR3 is TGTGCCAGCAGCGCCGACAGGATCGCCTATGGCTACACCTTC.